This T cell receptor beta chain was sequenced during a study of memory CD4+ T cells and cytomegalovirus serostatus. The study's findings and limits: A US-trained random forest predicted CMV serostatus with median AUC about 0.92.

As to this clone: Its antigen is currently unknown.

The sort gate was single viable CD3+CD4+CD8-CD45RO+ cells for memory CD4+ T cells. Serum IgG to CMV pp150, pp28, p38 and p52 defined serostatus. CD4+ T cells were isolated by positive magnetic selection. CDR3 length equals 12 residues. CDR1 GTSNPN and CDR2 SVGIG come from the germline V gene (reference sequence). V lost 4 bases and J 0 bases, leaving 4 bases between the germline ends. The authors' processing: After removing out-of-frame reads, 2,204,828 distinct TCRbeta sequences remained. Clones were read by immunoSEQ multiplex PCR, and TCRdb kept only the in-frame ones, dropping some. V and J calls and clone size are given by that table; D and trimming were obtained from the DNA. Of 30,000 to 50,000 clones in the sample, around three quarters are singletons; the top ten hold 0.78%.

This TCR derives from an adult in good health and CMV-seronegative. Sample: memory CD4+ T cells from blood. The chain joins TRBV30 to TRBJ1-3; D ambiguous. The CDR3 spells CAWTISGNTIYF. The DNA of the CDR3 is TGTGCCTGGACAATCTCTGGAAACACCATATATTTT.